The 7 T cell receptor beta chains reported below all come from one sample, sequenced in a study of tumor-infiltrating lymphocytes in primary liver carcinoma (dated by TCRdb to about 2017). Sequencing relied on an Illumina HiSeq 2500. Starting from approximately 500 ng total RNA, TCRbeta-specific cDNA was produced by reverse transcription with a constant-region primer and ProtoScript II reverse transcriptase. The TCRbeta libraries were prepared through three rounds of nested multiplex PCR following a slightly modified ARM-PCR procedure. Each of the first two PCR rounds ran for nine to ten cycles and used multiplex TRBV1-TRBV30 forward primers together with a Cbeta reverse primer. Using fastp trimming at Q25 and MiXCR clonotype assembly, TCRdb reanalyzed the public sequencing data and kept in-frame beta chains. Each record represents a unique CDR3 protein, reported with the most common genes and DNA among its rows. For this sample there are 300,000 to 400,000 distinct CDR3 sequences; roughly two thirds appear just once. About 6% of the sample goes to the ten largest clones.

TRIzol reagent was used to extract blood RNA from unsorted whole blood, while the DNeasy Blood & Tissue kit provided the germline DNA. The sample consisted of peripheral blood. All receptors derive from a man aged 35 to 55 with primary liver carcinoma and hepatitis B virus infection.

Comment on this clonotype: At one boundary the junction diverges from the germline segment, which might be a read error. The chain employs TRBV11-2 and TRBJ2-7, with unresolved D. CDR3 size: 12 residues. Per the germline V gene, CDR1 is SGHAT and CDR2 is FQNNGV. The CDR3 nucleotides are TGTGCCAGCATCTCAGGCAAGGTAGAGCAGTATTTC. Encoded protein: CASISGKVEQYF. Combining the CDR3 with reference TRBV11-2 and TRBJ2-7 gives the whole variable domain EAGVAQSPRYKIIEKRQSVAFWCNPISGHATLYWYQQILGQGPKLLIQFQNNGVVDDSQLPKDRFSAERLKGVDSTLKIQPAKLEDSAVYLCASISGKVEQYFGPGTRLTVT.

For this clonotype: A much larger clone lies a single base off, so this may be a read error. The CDR3 does not close with the conserved phenylalanine or tryptophan, likely indicating a read error. V gene TRBV4-1 combines with J gene TRBJ2-1; no definite D call. The CDR3 contains 17 residues. V was shortened by 1 base and J by 4 bases, with 17 bases between the two germline ends. CDR1 and CDR2 from the germline V gene are MGHRA and YSYEKL. This chain's CDR3 is CASSQGLLRNRYNEQFL. The CDR3 region has the DNA TGCGCCAGCAGCCAAGGACTCTTGCGGAACCGGTACAATGAGCAGTTCCTC.

Comment on this clonotype: A much larger clone is a single base away; this may be a read error. Here the CDR3 reads CASSESASSFRERYF. DNA of the CDR3: TGTGCCAGCAGTGAATCGGCTTCCTCCTTCCGCGAGCGGTACTTC. This rearrangement joins TRBV6-1 to TRBJ2-7; D ambiguous. Germline V gene data show CDR1 as MNHNS and CDR2 as SASEGT. This CDR3 region has 15 residues.

Details on this clonotype: One junction end disagrees with the germline gene, perhaps due to a read error. The chain couples TRBV11-1 to TRBJ1-1; a weak D match, TRBD1 (5 bases). The length of the CDR3 is 15 residues. Germline V lookup: CDR1 SGHAT, CDR2 FQDESV (reference sequence). DNA of the CDR3: TGTGCCAGCAGCCCCGGAAAGGGGAGGAACACTGAAGCTCTCTTT. Translation: CASSPGKGRNTEALF.

This clonotype was recorded many times. V is TRBV6-1 and J is TRBJ2-7; TRBD1 matches at 7 bases. There are 16 residues in the CDR3. Losses at the gene ends were 5 bases for V and 1 base for J; bases not matched to a gene: 11. CDR1 is MNHNS and CDR2 is SASEGT in the germline V gene. CDR3 loop: CASSPPRAGGSYEQYF. In DNA form, the CDR3 reads TGTGCCAGCAGTCCGCCCCGGGCAGGGGGTTCCTACGAGCAGTACTTC.

A remark on this clonotype: Compared with germline, one end of the junction differs, possibly owing to a read error. The rearrangement joins TRBV30 to TRBJ2-2, with D perhaps matching TRBD2 (6 bases). The CDR3 covers 14 residues. CDR1 and CDR2 (germline): GTSNPN, SVGIG (reference sequence). The DNA of the CDR3 is TGTGCCTGGGGTGTACTGGGGGGAGTCGGGGAGCTGTTTTTT. Encoded protein: CAWGVLGGVGELFF.

The rearrangement links TRBV5-1 to TRBJ2-2; 9 bases fit TRBD1. Losses at the gene ends were 3 bases for V and 5 bases for J; bases not matched to a gene: 8. The length of the CDR3 is 16 residues. CDR1 is SGHRS and CDR2 is YFSETQ in the germline V gene. CDR3 nucleotides: TGCGCCAGCAGCTCTGTCGGGACAGGGAGTACCGGGGAGCTGTTTTTT. It codes for CASSSVGTGSTGELFF.